The T cell receptor (beta chain) described here comes from a study of post-analysis software for immune sequencing data (dated by TCRdb to between 2014 and 2016). Background for the entire study: Recorded disease courses included relapsing-remitting, secondary progressive and progressive-relapsing multiple sclerosis, with some patients lacking subtype annotation. Patient repertoires were compared against about a dozen previously published healthy control repertoires from donors aged about 6 to 26 years. A subset of samples was prepared in parallel using single-end sample barcoding, then pooled and co-amplified after Illumina adapter ligation. The research as a whole found: The control group was slightly older than the multiple sclerosis patient group. Significantly lower normalized Chao1 diversity was found in multiple sclerosis patients than in controls, suggesting substantial peripheral T-cell clonal expansion. Patients showed significantly higher frequencies than controls for about 5 TRBV segments, among them TRBV5-6, TRBV5-1 and TRBV20-1. Direct clustering with F measure showed strong co-clustering of samples prepared in the same batch, prompting a batch-effect correction.

TCR beta repertoires were profiled from peripheral blood of roughly 13 young patients with multiple sclerosis to demonstrate the VDJtools post-analysis software. The multiple sclerosis patients were children and adolescents between roughly 6 and 16 years of age. With regard to this clonotype: Its target antigen remains unknown. A much larger clone lies a single base off, so this may be a read error.

Receptor libraries were prepared by PCR. For sequencing, an Illumina HiSeq 2500 was employed. Unique molecular identifiers were incorporated into TCR beta cDNA libraries to reduce PCR and sequencing biases. Per 1 to 10 million input T cells, roughly 500,000 cDNA molecules were obtained, such that each molecule approximated one T cell. Patient libraries were prepared and sequenced with the same protocol used for the earlier healthy control dataset. Samples belonging to the same batch were prepared together, multiplexed and sequenced on a shared HiSeq lane. The authors processed their data as follows. MIGEC handled the raw barcoded reads, throwing out single-read molecular identifier groups before consensus assembly and CDR3 extraction. Clonotype tables were post-analysed with VDJtools, normalizing diversity by down-sampling all datasets to the smallest sample size. To correct batch-related cross-sample contamination, repertoire overlap clustering matched CDR3 amino acid sequences but not nucleotide sequences. Clones were called with MiXCR by TCRdb after fastp trimmed the public reads at Q25, and only in-frame beta chains were retained. A single entry per CDR3 protein holds the most common genes and DNA from its merged rows. For this entry, the V and J calls and clone size follow TCRdb and not the study's own pipeline. A total of 170,000 or so distinct CDR3 sequences appear in this sample, roughly 31% of them only once. The ten top clones hold approximately 1.4% of the sample.

V drops 3 bases and J drops 6 bases, leaving 15 bases in between. Spanning cysteine to phenylalanine, the CDR3 consists of 14 amino acids. This entry keeps only the CDR3 DNA: 42 bases, framed from base 1. The sequencing sample was made of blood. The TCR was taken from a girl aged 5 to 17 with multiple sclerosis. The rearranged chain carries TRBV12-3 or TRBV12-4 and TRBJ2-7; there is no confident call for the D gene. The DNA reads as follows: TGTGCCAGCAGTTTCTCAGCCACCTTCTCCGAGCAGTACTTC. Protein translation: CASSFSATFSEQYF.